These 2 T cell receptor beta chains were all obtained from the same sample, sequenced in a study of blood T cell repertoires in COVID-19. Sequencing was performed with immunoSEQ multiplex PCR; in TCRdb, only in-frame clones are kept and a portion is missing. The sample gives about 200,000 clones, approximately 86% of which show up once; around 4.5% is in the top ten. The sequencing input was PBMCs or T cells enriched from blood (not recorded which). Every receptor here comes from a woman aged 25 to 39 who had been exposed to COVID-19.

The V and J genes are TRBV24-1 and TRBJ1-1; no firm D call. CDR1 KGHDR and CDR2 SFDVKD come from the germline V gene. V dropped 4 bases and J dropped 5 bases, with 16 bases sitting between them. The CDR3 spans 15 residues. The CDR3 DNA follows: TGTGCCACCAGTGACCCACGTTACCCGGGGACTGAAGCTTTCTTT. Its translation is CATSDPRYPGTEAFF.

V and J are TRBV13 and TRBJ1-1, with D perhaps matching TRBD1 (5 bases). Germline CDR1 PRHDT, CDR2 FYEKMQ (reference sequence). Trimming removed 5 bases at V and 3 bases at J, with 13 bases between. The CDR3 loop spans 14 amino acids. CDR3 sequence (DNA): TGTGCCAGCAGCACCCCGACAGTAGACACTGAAGCTTTCTTT. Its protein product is CASSTPTVDTEAFF.